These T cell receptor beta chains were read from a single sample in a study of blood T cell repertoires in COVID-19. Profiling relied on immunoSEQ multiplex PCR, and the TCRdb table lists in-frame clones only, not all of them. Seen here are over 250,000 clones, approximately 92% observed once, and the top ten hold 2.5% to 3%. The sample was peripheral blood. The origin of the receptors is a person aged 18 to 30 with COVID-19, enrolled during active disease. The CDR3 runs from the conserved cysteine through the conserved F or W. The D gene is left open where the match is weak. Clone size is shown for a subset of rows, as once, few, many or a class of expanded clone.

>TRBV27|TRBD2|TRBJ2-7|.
TGTGCCAGCAGGGTAAGCGGGAGGGCCTACGAGCAGTACTTC
CASRVSGRAYEQYF
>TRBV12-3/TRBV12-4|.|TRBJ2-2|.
TGTGCCAGCAGCACTAGCTGGGGGGAGCTGTTTTTT
CASSTSWGELFF
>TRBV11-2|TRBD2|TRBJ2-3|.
TGTGCCAGCGAGGGCGGGGGAGATACGCAGTATTTT
CASEGGGDTQYF
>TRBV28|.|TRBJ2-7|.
TGTGCCAGCAGTGCAAGACAGGACTACGAGCAGTACTTC
CASSARQDYEQYF
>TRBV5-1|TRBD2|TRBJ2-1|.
TGCGCCAGCAGCACCAGGACTAGCGCTTTCGATGAGCAGTTCTTC
CASSTRTSAFDEQFF
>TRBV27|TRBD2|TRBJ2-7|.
TGTGCCAGCAGTTTGACGGGAGGGTGGCACGAGCAGTACTTC
CASSLTGGWHEQYF
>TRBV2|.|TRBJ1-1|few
TGTGCCAGCAGTGGGCAGGGTATGAACACTGAAGCTTTCTTT
CASSGQGMNTEAFF
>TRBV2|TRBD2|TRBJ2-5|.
TGTGCCAGCAGCCCGGGACTAGCGGGAGCCGAGACCCAGTACTTC
CASSPGLAGAETQYF
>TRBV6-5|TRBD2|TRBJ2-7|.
TGTGCCAGCAGTTCGACAGAGGGAGGGTCCTACGAGCAGTACTTC
CASSSTEGGSYEQYF
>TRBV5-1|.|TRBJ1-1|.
TGCGCCAGCACCCAATATCTACAGGGATCCACTGAAGCTTTCTTT
CASTQYLQGSTEAFF
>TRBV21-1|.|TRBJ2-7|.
TGTGCCAGCAGAAAAAGGGACAGGGGCAGGTACGAGCAGTACTTC
CASRKRDRGRYEQYF
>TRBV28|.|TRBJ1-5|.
TGTGCCAGCCGGGTCACAAATCAGCCCCAGCATTTT
CASRVTNQPQHF
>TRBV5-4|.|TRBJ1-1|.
TGTGCCAGCAGCGCGGGGGGCAGTGAAGCTTTCTTT
CASSAGGSEAFF
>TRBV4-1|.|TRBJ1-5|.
TGCGCCAGCAGCCAAGAGGGGGGGAATCAGCCCCAGCATTTT
CASSQEGGNQPQHF
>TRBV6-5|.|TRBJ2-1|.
TGTGCCAGCATCAACCAAAGGGGGGGCAATGAGCAGTTCTTC
CASINQRGGNEQFF
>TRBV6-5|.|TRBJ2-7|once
TGTGCCAGCAGCATACCACCCACCAGCTACGAGCAGTACTTC
CASSIPPTSYEQYF
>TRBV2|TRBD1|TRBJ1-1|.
TGTGCCAGCAGTGTTAAGGGACAGGGGGGCTCTGAAGCTTTCTTT
CASSVKGQGGSEAFF
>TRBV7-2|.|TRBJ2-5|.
TGTGCCAGCAGCTTAAGCCGGGGAGGAGAGACCCAGTACTTC
CASSLSRGGETQYF
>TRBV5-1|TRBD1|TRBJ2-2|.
TGCGCCAGCAGCGGACAGGGAGGCAATGCCGGGGAGCTGTTTTTT
CASSGQGGNAGELFF
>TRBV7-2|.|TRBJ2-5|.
TGTGCCAGCAGCTTAATCACGGTCTGGGAGACCCAGTACTTC
CASSLITVWETQYF
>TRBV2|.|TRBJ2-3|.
TGTGCCAGCAGTGAATTGGGTCGGGGCACAGATACGCAGTATTTT
CASSELGRGTDTQYF
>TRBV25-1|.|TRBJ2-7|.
TGTGCCAGCAGTGGTCACTTCTACGAGCAGTACTTC
CASSGHFYEQYF
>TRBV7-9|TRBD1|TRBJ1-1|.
TGTGCCAGCAGCACTGGGGGACAGGGGGGCACTGAAGCTTTCTTT
CASSTGGQGGTEAFF
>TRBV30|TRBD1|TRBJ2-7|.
TGTGCCTGGAGGATAGGACAGGCCCCCGAGCAGTACTTC
CAWRIGQAPEQYF
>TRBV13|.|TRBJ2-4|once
TGTGCCAGCAGCTTAGGCCGTGCAGGACTACACTTC
CASSLGRAGLHF
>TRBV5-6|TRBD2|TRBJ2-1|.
TGTGCCAGCAGCTGGTTACCTAGCGGAACTAACAATGAGCAGTTCTTC
CASSWLPSGTNNEQFF
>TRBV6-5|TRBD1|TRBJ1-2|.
TGTGCCAGCAGTAAGGGACAGAGCTATGGCTACACCTTC
CASSKGQSYGYTF
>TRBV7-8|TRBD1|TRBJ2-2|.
TGTGCCAGCAGCTTAGGGACAGGGAACACCGGGGAGCTGTTTTTT
CASSLGTGNTGELFF
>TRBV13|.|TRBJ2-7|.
TGTGCCAGCAGCAAGACCGACAGCTACGAGCAGTACTTC
CASSKTDSYEQYF
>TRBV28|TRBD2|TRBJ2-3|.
TGTGCCAGCAGTCTCCTGAGCGGGAGCAACACAGATACGCAGTATTTT
CASSLLSGSNTDTQYF
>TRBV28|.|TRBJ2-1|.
TGTGCCAGCAGGGTAGGACTCCACAATGAGCAGTTCTTC
CASRVGLHNEQFF
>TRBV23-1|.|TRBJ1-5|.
TGCGCCAGCCGGGTAAGAGGTGCAGAAAGCAATCAGCCCCAGCATTTT
CASRVRGAESNQPQHF
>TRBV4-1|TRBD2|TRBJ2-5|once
TGCGCCAGCAGCCGACTAGCGGGAAGCGGGGAAGAGACCCAGTACTTC
CASSRLAGSGEETQYF
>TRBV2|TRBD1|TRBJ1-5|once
TGTGCCAGCAGACGTGACAGGGCAGTTCCCAATCAGCCCCAGCATTTT
CASRRDRAVPNQPQHF
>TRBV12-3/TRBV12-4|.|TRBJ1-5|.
TGTGCCAGCAGCTCAGCAGGGACTCGGCCCCAGCATTTT
CASSSAGTRPQHF
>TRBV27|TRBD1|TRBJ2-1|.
TGTGCCAGCAGTTTCCGTCCGGGACAGGGGGCGGATGAGCAGTTCTTC
CASSFRPGQGADEQFF
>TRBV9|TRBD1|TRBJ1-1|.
TGTGCCAGCAGCCGACAGGGCACGGGGAACACTGAAGCTTTCTTT
CASSRQGTGNTEAFF
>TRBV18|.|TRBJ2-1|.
TGTGCCAGCTCACCACCGTCCAGAAATTACAATGAGCAGTTCTTC
CASSPPSRNYNEQFF
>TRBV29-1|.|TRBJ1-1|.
TGCAGCGTTTCGATCGGGTCTACGAACACTGAAGCTTTCTTT
CSVSIGSTNTEAFF
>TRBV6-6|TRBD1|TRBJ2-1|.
TGTGCCAGCAGTCCGTCGGGGGGATTCCGGGACAGGGATATGTATGAGCAGTTCTTC
CASSPSGGFRDRDMYEQFF
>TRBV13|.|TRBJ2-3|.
TGTGCCAGCAGCTTAGGTTCCCCCAACACAGATACGCAGTATTTT
CASSLGSPNTDTQYF
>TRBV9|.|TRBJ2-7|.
TGTGCCAGCAGCGTAGGGTCGGCCTACGAGCAGTACTTC
CASSVGSAYEQYF
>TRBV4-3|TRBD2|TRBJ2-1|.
TGCGCCAGCAGCGCTAGCGGGAGCTCCTACAATGAGCAGTTCTTC
CASSASGSSYNEQFF
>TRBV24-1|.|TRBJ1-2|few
TGTGCCACCAGTGATTTTGACAGGAACTATGGCTACACCTTC
CATSDFDRNYGYTF
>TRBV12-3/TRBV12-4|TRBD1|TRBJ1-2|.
TGTGCCAGCAGTAGTCGACAGGGTAGCGGCTACACCTTC
CASSSRQGSGYTF
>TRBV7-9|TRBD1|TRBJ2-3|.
TGTGCCAGCAGAATTTACAGGGGGCGCCCAGATACGCAGTATTTT
CASRIYRGRPDTQYF
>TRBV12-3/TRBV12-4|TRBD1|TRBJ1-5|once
TGTGCCAGCAGTCCACAGGGGACCCAGCCCCAGCATTTT
CASSPQGTQPQHF
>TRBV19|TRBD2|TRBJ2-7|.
TGTGCCAGTACCTCGGGGGGGCGGGAGCACGAGCAGTACTTC
CASTSGGREHEQYF
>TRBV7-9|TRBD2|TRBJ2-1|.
TGTGCCAGCAGGCTGACTAGCGGGGGGCCCTACAATGAGCAGTTCTTC
CASRLTSGGPYNEQFF
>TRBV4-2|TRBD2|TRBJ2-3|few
TGTGCCAGCAGCCAAGACAGACCCGGGACTAGCAGCGCAGATACGCAGTATTTT
CASSQDRPGTSSADTQYF
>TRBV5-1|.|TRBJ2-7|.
TGCGCCAGCAGCTGGGCGGGTACAAACTCCTACGAGCAGTACTTC
CASSWAGTNSYEQYF
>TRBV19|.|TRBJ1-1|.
TGTGCCAGTCAGGTGAACACTGAAGCTTTCTTT
CASQVNTEAFF
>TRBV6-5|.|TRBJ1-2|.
TGTGCCAGCACAGGGGCCGGAGCCTATAATGGCTACACCTTC
CASTGAGAYNGYTF
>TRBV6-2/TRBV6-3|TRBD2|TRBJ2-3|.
TGTGCCAGCAGTTACACGGCGGGAGGGCGGGCCACAGATACGCAGTATTTT
CASSYTAGGRATDTQYF
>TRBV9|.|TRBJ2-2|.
TGTGCCAGCAGCCCACTGCGGGGCACCGGGGAGCTGTTTTTT
CASSPLRGTGELFF
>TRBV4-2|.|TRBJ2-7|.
TGTGCCAGCAGCCGGGACTTACTTGAGTCCTACGAGCAGTACTTC
CASSRDLLESYEQYF
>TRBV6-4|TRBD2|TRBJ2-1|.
TGTGCCAGCAGTGACTCGGGACTAGCGGGACACAATGAGCAGTTCTTC
CASSDSGLAGHNEQFF
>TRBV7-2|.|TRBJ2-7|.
TGTGCCAGCAGCTTGGGACAAGGAGGTGGACGCGAGCAGTACTTC
CASSLGQGGGREQYF